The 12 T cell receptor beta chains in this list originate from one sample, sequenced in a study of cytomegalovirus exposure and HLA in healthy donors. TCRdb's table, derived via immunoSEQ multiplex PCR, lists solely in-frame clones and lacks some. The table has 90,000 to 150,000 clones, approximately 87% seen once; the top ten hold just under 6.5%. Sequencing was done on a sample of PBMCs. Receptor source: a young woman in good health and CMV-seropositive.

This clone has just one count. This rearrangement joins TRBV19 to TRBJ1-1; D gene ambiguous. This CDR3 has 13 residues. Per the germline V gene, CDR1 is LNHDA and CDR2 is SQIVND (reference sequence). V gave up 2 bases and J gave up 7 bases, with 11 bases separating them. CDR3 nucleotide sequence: TGTGCCAGTAGTATAATGGTCCAGGATGAAGCTTTCTTT. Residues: CASSIMVQDEAFF.

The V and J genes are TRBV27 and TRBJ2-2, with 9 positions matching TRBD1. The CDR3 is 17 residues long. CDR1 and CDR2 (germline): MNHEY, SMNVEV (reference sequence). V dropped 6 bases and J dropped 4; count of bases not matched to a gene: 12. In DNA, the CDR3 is TGTGCCAGCAGGGAGACAGGGGGTGGGTCTGTCACCGGGGAGCTGTTTTTT. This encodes CASRETGGGSVTGELFF.

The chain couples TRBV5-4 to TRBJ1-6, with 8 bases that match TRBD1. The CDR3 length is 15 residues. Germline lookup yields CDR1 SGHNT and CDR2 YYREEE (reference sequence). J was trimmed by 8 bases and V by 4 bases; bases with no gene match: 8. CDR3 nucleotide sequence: TGTGCCAGCAGCCGAATAGGACAGGGAGATTCACCCCTCCACTTT. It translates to CASSRIGQGDSPLHF.

CDR3: CASSSLAGRSYEQYF. The CDR3 bases are TGTGCCAGCAGCTCCTTAGCGGGACGCTCCTACGAGCAGTACTTC. This rearrangement joins TRBV5-6 to TRBJ2-7; 8 bases fit TRBD2. Germline loops: CDR1 SGHDT, CDR2 YYEEEE. The CDR3 consists of 15 residues. Trimming removed 3 bases from V and 0 bases from J; junction bases left unmatched: 5.

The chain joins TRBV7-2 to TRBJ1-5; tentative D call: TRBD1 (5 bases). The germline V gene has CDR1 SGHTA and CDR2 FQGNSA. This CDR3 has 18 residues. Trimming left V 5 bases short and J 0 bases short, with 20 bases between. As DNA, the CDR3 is TGTGCCAGCAGCCCCACTGGGGCACTACCCGATAGCAATCAGCCCCAGCATTTT. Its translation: CASSPTGALPDSNQPQHF.

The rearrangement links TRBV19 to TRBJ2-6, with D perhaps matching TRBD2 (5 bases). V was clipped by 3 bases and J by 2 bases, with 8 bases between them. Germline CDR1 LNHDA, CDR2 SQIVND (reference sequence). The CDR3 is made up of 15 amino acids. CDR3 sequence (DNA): TGTGCCAGTAGTATCGGGAAGACTGGGGCCAACGTCCTGACTTTC. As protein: CASSIGKTGANVLTF.

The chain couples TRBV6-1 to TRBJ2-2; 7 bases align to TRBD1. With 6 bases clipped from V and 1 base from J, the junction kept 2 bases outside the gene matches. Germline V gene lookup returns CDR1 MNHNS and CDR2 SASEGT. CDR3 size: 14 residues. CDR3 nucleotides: TGTGCCAGCAGGGGGACAGTGAACACCGGGGAGCTGTTTTTT. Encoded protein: CASRGTVNTGELFF.

For the CDR3, the DNA is TGTGCCAGCAGCCCCGACTGGAGCGGAAACACCATATATTTT. Translation: CASSPDWSGNTIYF. The V and J genes are TRBV13 and TRBJ1-3; D is unclear. Trimming took 5 bases from V and 4 from J, leaving 12 bases between them. CDR3 length: 14 residues. The germline V gene encodes CDR1 PRHDT and CDR2 FYEKMQ (reference sequence).

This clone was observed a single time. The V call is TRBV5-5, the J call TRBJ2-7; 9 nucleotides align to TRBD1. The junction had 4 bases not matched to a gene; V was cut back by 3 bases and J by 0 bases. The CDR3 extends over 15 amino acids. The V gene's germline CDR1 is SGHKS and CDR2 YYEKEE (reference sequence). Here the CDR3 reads CASSSDRGSSYEQYF. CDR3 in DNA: TGTGCCAGCAGCTCGGACAGGGGAAGCTCCTACGAGCAGTACTTC.

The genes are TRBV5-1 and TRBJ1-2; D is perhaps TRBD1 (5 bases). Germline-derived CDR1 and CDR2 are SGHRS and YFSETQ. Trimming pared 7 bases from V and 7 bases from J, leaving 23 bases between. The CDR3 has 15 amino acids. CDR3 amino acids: CASGANGPGLGGYTF. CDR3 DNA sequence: TGCGCCAGCGGGGCAAACGGTCCAGGGCTGGGTGGCTACACCTTC.

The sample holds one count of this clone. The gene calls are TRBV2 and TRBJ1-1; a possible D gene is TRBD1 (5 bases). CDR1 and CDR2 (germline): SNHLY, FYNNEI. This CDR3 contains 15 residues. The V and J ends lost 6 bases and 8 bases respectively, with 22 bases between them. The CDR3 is CASRDHGGGTVEAFF. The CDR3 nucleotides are TGTGCCAGCAGGGACCACGGGGGGGGAACCGTAGAAGCTTTCTTT. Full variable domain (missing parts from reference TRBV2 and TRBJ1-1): EPEVTQTPSHQVTQMGQEVILRCVPISNHLYFYWYRQILGQKVEFLVSFYNNEISEKSEIFDDQFSVERPDGSNFTLKIRSTKLEDSAMYFCASRDHGGGTVEAFFGQGTRLTVV.

The CDR3 sequence is CASSSERSQETQYF. In DNA form, the CDR3 reads TGTGCCAGCAGTTCTGAGAGGAGTCAGGAGACCCAGTACTTC. The V gene is TRBV27, the J gene TRBJ2-5; D remains ambiguous. Trimming took 4 bases from V and 5 from J, leaving 14 bases between them. CDR3 size: 14 residues. The germline V gene encodes CDR1 MNHEY and CDR2 SMNVEV (reference sequence).